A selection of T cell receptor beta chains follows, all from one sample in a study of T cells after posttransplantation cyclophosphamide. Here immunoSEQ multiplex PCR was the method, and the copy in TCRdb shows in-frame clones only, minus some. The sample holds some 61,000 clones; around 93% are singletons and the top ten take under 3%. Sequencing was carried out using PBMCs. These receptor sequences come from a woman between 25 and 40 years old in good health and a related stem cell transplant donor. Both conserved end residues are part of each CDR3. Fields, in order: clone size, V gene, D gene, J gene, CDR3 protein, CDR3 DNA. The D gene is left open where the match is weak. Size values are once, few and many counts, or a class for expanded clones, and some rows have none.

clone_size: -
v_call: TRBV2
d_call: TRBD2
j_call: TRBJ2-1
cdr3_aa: CASSGGAYNEQFF
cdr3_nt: TGTGCCAGCAGCGGGGGGGCTTACAATGAGCAGTTCTTC

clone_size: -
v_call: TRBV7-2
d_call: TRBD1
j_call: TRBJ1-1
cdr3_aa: CASSLGGQAHTEAFF
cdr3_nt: TGTGCCAGCAGCTTAGGGGGACAGGCCCACACTGAAGCTTTCTTT

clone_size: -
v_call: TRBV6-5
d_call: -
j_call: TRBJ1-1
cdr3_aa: CASSYWGTEAFF
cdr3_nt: TGTGCCAGCAGTTACTGGGGGACTGAAGCTTTCTTT

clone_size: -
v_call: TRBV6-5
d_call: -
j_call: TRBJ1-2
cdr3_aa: CASSPGGGSYGYTF
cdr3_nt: TGTGCCAGCAGCCCAGGTGGAGGTAGCTATGGCTACACCTTC

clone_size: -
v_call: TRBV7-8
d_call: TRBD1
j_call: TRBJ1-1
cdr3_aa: CASSLSFRGSEAFF
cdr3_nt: TGTGCCAGCAGCTTAAGTTTCAGGGGGAGTGAAGCTTTCTTT

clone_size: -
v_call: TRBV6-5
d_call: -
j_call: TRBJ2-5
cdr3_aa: CASSYDYRTGTQYF
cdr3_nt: TGTGCCAGCAGTTACGACTACCGTACTGGGACCCAGTACTTC

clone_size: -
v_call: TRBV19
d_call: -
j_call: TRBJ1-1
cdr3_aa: CASSIDPAAPLEAFF
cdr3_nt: TGTGCCAGTAGTATAGACCCCGCTGCCCCACTTGAAGCTTTCTTT

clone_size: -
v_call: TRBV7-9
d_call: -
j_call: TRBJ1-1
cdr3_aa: CASSWGGTANTEAFF
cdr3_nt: TGTGCCAGCAGCTGGGGGGGAACGGCGAACACTGAAGCTTTCTTT

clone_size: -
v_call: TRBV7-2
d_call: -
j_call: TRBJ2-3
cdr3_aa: CASLEGTQFTDTQYF
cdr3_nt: TGTGCCAGTCTTGAAGGGACTCAATTCACAGATACGCAGTATTTT

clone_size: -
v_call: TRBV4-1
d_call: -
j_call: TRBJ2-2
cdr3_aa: CASSQARGATGELFF
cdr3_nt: TGCGCCAGCAGCCAAGCCAGGGGGGCCACCGGGGAGCTGTTTTTT

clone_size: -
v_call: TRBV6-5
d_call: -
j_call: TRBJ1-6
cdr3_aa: CASLRRRGSPLHF
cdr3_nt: TGTGCCAGCCTCAGGAGACGAGGTTCACCCCTCCACTTT

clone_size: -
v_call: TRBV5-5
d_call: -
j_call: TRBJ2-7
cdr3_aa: CASSWGPYYEQYF
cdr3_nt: TGTGCCAGCAGCTGGGGTCCGTACTACGAGCAGTACTTC

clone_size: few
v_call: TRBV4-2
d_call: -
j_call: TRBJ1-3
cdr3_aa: CASSQTGGSGNTIYF
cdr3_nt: TGTGCCAGCAGCCAAACAGGTGGCTCTGGAAACACCATATATTTT

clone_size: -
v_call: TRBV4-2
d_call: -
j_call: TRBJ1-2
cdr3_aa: CASSQDWAGFYGYTF
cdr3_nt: TGTGCCAGCAGCCAAGATTGGGCAGGGTTCTATGGCTACACCTTC

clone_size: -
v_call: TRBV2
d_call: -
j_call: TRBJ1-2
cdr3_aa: CASKWEENYGYTF
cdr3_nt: TGTGCCAGCAAATGGGAAGAGAACTATGGCTACACCTTC

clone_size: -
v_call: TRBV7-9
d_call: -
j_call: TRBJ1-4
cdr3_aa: CASSLSQPPNEKLFF
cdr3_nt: TGTGCCAGCAGCTTAAGTCAACCTCCCAATGAAAAACTGTTTTTT